Sequencing of this T cell receptor (beta chain) was carried out in a study of blood T cell repertoires in COVID-19. Study background: Nucleic acid was either cDNA or gDNA, and it came from T cells, B-cell-depleted T cells, or PBMCs.

Some clones are missing from TCRdb's copy, which holds only in-frame ones; the method was immunoSEQ multiplex PCR. This sample yields about 210,000 clones, of which about 85% are seen a single time; 0.9% to 0.95% belongs to the top ten. V trimming: 4 bases; J trimming: 6 bases; junction bases outside the gene matches: 7. This CDR3 spans 14 amino acids. Germline V lookup: CDR1 SGHRS, CDR2 YFSETQ. The Seattle patients joined while their infection was active and were tracked longitudinally afterward. The chain links TRBV5-1 to TRBJ1-3; 7 bases agree with TRBD1. This clonotype was sampled from a man in his fifties or sixties with COVID-19, enrolled during active disease. Sequencing was done on a sample of peripheral blood. CDR3 in amino acids: CASSPGGTVNTIYF. The DNA for the CDR3 is TGCGCCAGCAGCCCTGGAGGGACAGTAAACACCATATATTTT.